Listed below are T cell receptor beta chains from one sample, sequenced in a study of blood T cell repertoires in COVID-19. Profiling relied on immunoSEQ multiplex PCR, and the TCRdb table lists in-frame clones only, not all of them. The sample includes fewer than 45,000 clones, around 80% seen only once; the top ten take approximately 32%. Specimen: peripheral blood. These receptors were taken from a man between 60 and 75 years old with acute or convalescent COVID-19. CDR3s include the opening cysteine and the closing phenylalanine or tryptophan. The D gene is left open where the match is weak. Rows give clone size only sometimes, using once, few, many, or a class for an expanded clone.

d_call: TRBD1; clone_size: once; j_call: TRBJ2-1; v_call: TRBV6-2/TRBV6-3; cdr3_nt: TGTGCCAGCAGTTACTGGGACAGGGAGAATGAGCAGTTCTTC; cdr3_aa: CASSYWDRENEQFF
d_call: TRBD1; clone_size: -; j_call: TRBJ2-7; v_call: TRBV28; cdr3_nt: TGTGCCAGTCGCCCGGGACAGGGGCGCTACGAGCAGTACTTC; cdr3_aa: CASRPGQGRYEQYF
d_call: TRBD1; clone_size: -; j_call: TRBJ1-4; v_call: TRBV9; cdr3_nt: TGTGCCAGCAGCGTAGACATGGGACAGGGTTACGAAAAACTGTTTTTT; cdr3_aa: CASSVDMGQGYEKLFF
d_call: -; clone_size: -; j_call: TRBJ2-5; v_call: TRBV5-1; cdr3_nt: TGCGCCAGCAGCTTGTGGACAGAAGAGACCCAGTACTTC; cdr3_aa: CASSLWTEETQYF
d_call: TRBD2; clone_size: -; j_call: TRBJ2-1; v_call: TRBV6-4; cdr3_nt: TGTGCCAGCAGTAAGGAGGGAGGGAGCTATGAGCAGTTCTTC; cdr3_aa: CASSKEGGSYEQFF
d_call: -; clone_size: -; j_call: TRBJ1-1; v_call: TRBV10-3; cdr3_nt: TGTGCCATCAGTGAGTCGAGTGCGGTGAACACTGAAGCTTTCTTT; cdr3_aa: CAISESSAVNTEAFF
d_call: -; clone_size: -; j_call: TRBJ2-1; v_call: TRBV9; cdr3_nt: TGTGCCAGCAGCGTAATTGAGCGGGACAATGAGCAGTTCTTC; cdr3_aa: CASSVIERDNEQFF
d_call: TRBD1; clone_size: -; j_call: TRBJ2-7; v_call: TRBV19; cdr3_nt: TGTGCCAGTAGTCCGCGGACAGGGCAAGGATTCTACGAGCAGTACTTC; cdr3_aa: CASSPRTGQGFYEQYF
d_call: -; clone_size: -; j_call: TRBJ1-2; v_call: TRBV3-1/TRBV3-2; cdr3_nt: TGTGCCAGCAGCCCGTCGACAGGAAACTATGGCTACACCTTC; cdr3_aa: CASSPSTGNYGYTF
d_call: -; clone_size: once; j_call: TRBJ1-5; v_call: TRBV28; cdr3_nt: TGTGCCAGCAGTTTAAGGGCAGAGACAGGTCGCAGCAATCAGCCCCAGCATTTT; cdr3_aa: CASSLRAETGRSNQPQHF
d_call: -; clone_size: -; j_call: TRBJ1-5; v_call: TRBV6-2/TRBV6-3; cdr3_nt: TGTGCCAGCAGTTCCGGCAGGGATGGCCAGCCCCAGCATTTT; cdr3_aa: CASSSGRDGQPQHF
d_call: TRBD2; clone_size: few; j_call: TRBJ2-7; v_call: TRBV5-6; cdr3_nt: TGTGCCAGCAGCTTACGCTGGGCGACTAGCGCGCCCTACGAGCAGTACTTC; cdr3_aa: CASSLRWATSAPYEQYF
d_call: TRBD2; clone_size: -; j_call: TRBJ2-7; v_call: TRBV10-1; cdr3_nt: TGCGCCAGCAGCCAAGCTAGCGGGAGTGACTACGAGCAGTACTTC; cdr3_aa: CASSQASGSDYEQYF
d_call: -; clone_size: -; j_call: TRBJ2-5; v_call: TRBV9; cdr3_nt: TGTGCCAGCAGCTCAGGGAATCATTTAGAGACCCAGTACTTC; cdr3_aa: CASSSGNHLETQYF
d_call: TRBD2; clone_size: -; j_call: TRBJ2-7; v_call: TRBV5-1; cdr3_nt: TGCGCCAGCAGCTTGGCCCAGACTAGCGGGAGCGACGAGCAGTACTTC; cdr3_aa: CASSLAQTSGSDEQYF
d_call: -; clone_size: -; j_call: TRBJ2-2; v_call: TRBV27; cdr3_nt: TGTGCCAGCAGTCGCAGGGGTGACACCGGGGAGCTGTTTTTT; cdr3_aa: CASSRRGDTGELFF
d_call: TRBD1; clone_size: -; j_call: TRBJ1-3; v_call: TRBV28; cdr3_nt: TGTGCCAGCAGGACAGGGGGAGCTGGAAACACCATATATTTT; cdr3_aa: CASRTGGAGNTIYF
d_call: TRBD1; clone_size: -; j_call: TRBJ1-6; v_call: TRBV30; cdr3_nt: TGTGCCTGGACAGCGGCGAGACAGGGTCGTTCACCCCTCCACTTT; cdr3_aa: CAWTAARQGRSPLHF
d_call: -; clone_size: -; j_call: TRBJ2-2; v_call: TRBV4-2; cdr3_nt: TGTGCCAGCAGCCAAGAGGGTCTAGCGCTGAACACCGGGGAGCTGTTTTTT; cdr3_aa: CASSQEGLALNTGELFF
d_call: -; clone_size: -; j_call: TRBJ1-5; v_call: TRBV6-6; cdr3_nt: TGTGCCAGCAGTTCACAGGCGGTGTATCAGCCCCAGCATTTT; cdr3_aa: CASSSQAVYQPQHF
d_call: -; clone_size: -; j_call: TRBJ2-4; v_call: TRBV10-1; cdr3_nt: TGCGCCAGCAGTGGAATTGAGGACTTCAAAAACATTCAGTACTTC; cdr3_aa: CASSGIEDFKNIQYF
d_call: -; clone_size: few; j_call: TRBJ1-2; v_call: TRBV6-5; cdr3_nt: TGTGCCAGCAGTTACGGGCCAGGGAAGTCTGGCTACACCTTC; cdr3_aa: CASSYGPGKSGYTF
d_call: TRBD1; clone_size: -; j_call: TRBJ1-6; v_call: TRBV27; cdr3_nt: TGTGCCAGCAGTGCCTGGGCAGGGGGAGGCCTTAATTCACCCCTCCACTTT; cdr3_aa: CASSAWAGGGLNSPLHF
d_call: TRBD2; clone_size: -; j_call: TRBJ2-7; v_call: TRBV10-1; cdr3_nt: TGCGCCAGCAGTGAAGGCGGGAGAGGCGAGCAGTACTTC; cdr3_aa: CASSEGGRGEQYF
d_call: TRBD2; clone_size: few; j_call: TRBJ2-1; v_call: TRBV7-2; cdr3_nt: TGTGCCAGCAGCTTAGACCCCGGGACTAGCGGTGACAATGAGCAGTTCTTC; cdr3_aa: CASSLDPGTSGDNEQFF
d_call: TRBD1; clone_size: -; j_call: TRBJ1-1; v_call: TRBV29-1; cdr3_nt: TGCAGCGTTAGTTTGGGACAGCTGAACACTGAAGCTTTCTTT; cdr3_aa: CSVSLGQLNTEAFF
d_call: TRBD1; clone_size: -; j_call: TRBJ2-7; v_call: TRBV2; cdr3_nt: TGTGCCAGCAGGGGGACAGGGCCGTACGAGCAGTACTTC; cdr3_aa: CASRGTGPYEQYF
d_call: -; clone_size: -; j_call: TRBJ1-5; v_call: TRBV10-3; cdr3_nt: TGTGCCTCTCACGGCGGGGGCCAAAATCAGCCCCAGCATTTT; cdr3_aa: CASHGGGQNQPQHF
d_call: TRBD1; clone_size: -; j_call: TRBJ1-2; v_call: TRBV28; cdr3_nt: TGTGCCAGCAGTTTGGACAGGGTCCCCTATGGCTACACCTTC; cdr3_aa: CASSLDRVPYGYTF
d_call: TRBD2; clone_size: -; j_call: TRBJ2-1; v_call: TRBV7-9; cdr3_nt: TGTGCCAGCAGCTTGACTAGCGGGAGTAGGCATGAGCAGTTCTTC; cdr3_aa: CASSLTSGSRHEQFF
d_call: -; clone_size: -; j_call: TRBJ1-1; v_call: TRBV27; cdr3_nt: TGTGCCAGCAACGCGGTGCCTCCGGGGGCTGAAGCTTTCTTT; cdr3_aa: CASNAVPPGAEAFF
d_call: TRBD1; clone_size: -; j_call: TRBJ2-1; v_call: TRBV6-5; cdr3_nt: TGTGCCAGCAGTTACTCGGGACAGGGGCAGAATGAGCAGTTCTTC; cdr3_aa: CASSYSGQGQNEQFF
d_call: -; clone_size: -; j_call: TRBJ2-7; v_call: TRBV5-1; cdr3_nt: TGCGCCAGCAGCTTGGACGGTTCCGGCTACGAGCAGTACTTC; cdr3_aa: CASSLDGSGYEQYF
d_call: TRBD2; clone_size: -; j_call: TRBJ2-3; v_call: TRBV6-6; cdr3_nt: TGTGCCAGCAGTCTTACGGGACTAGCGGGAGCTAAAGATACGCAGTATTTT; cdr3_aa: CASSLTGLAGAKDTQYF
d_call: -; clone_size: -; j_call: TRBJ2-3; v_call: TRBV6-4; cdr3_nt: TGTGCCAGCCGAACCGGGGATACGCAGTATTTT; cdr3_aa: CASRTGDTQYF
d_call: TRBD2; clone_size: -; j_call: TRBJ2-1; v_call: TRBV2; cdr3_nt: TGTGCCAGTTATGGACTAGCGCCTTCCCATGAGCAGTTCTTC; cdr3_aa: CASYGLAPSHEQFF
d_call: TRBD1; clone_size: -; j_call: TRBJ1-1; v_call: TRBV25-1; cdr3_nt: TGTGCCAGCAGTGAGAGGACAGGGGGTATCACTGAAGCTTTCTTT; cdr3_aa: CASSERTGGITEAFF
d_call: -; clone_size: -; j_call: TRBJ2-4; v_call: TRBV11-3; cdr3_nt: TGTGCCAGCAGCTTAAACGCAGGGAATGGCATTCAGTACTTC; cdr3_aa: CASSLNAGNGIQYF
d_call: TRBD1; clone_size: -; j_call: TRBJ2-7; v_call: TRBV6-5; cdr3_nt: TGTGCCAGTTGGGACAGGGGGCCCTACGAGCAGTACTTC; cdr3_aa: CASWDRGPYEQYF
d_call: TRBD1; clone_size: -; j_call: TRBJ2-7; v_call: TRBV5-1; cdr3_nt: TGCGCCAGCAGCTTAGACAGGGTCGGATACGAGCAGTACTTC; cdr3_aa: CASSLDRVGYEQYF
d_call: -; clone_size: -; j_call: TRBJ2-4; v_call: TRBV28; cdr3_nt: TGTGCCAGCAGTTTATTACGACAGGACAAAAACATTCAGTACTTC; cdr3_aa: CASSLLRQDKNIQYF
d_call: -; clone_size: -; j_call: TRBJ2-3; v_call: TRBV12-3/TRBV12-4; cdr3_nt: TGTGCCAGCAGTTTTGAGGGCACAGATACGCAGTATTTT; cdr3_aa: CASSFEGTDTQYF
d_call: -; clone_size: -; j_call: TRBJ2-3; v_call: TRBV7-9; cdr3_nt: TGTGCCAGCAGCCTCACAGATACGCAGTATTTT; cdr3_aa: CASSLTDTQYF
d_call: -; clone_size: few; j_call: TRBJ1-5; v_call: TRBV5-5; cdr3_nt: TGTGCCAGCAGCCGCTGGGGAGGGGCCGGGAGCAATCAGCCCCAGCATTTT; cdr3_aa: CASSRWGGAGSNQPQHF
d_call: -; clone_size: -; j_call: TRBJ1-5; v_call: TRBV10-3; cdr3_nt: TGTGCCATCAGTGAGGGTGCGGAGAGCAATCAGCCCCAGCATTTT; cdr3_aa: CAISEGAESNQPQHF
d_call: -; clone_size: -; j_call: TRBJ1-5; v_call: TRBV28; cdr3_nt: TGTGCCAGCAGTCTCTATAGCAATCAGCCCCAGCATTTT; cdr3_aa: CASSLYSNQPQHF
d_call: TRBD1; clone_size: -; j_call: TRBJ2-1; v_call: TRBV7-2; cdr3_nt: TGTGCCAGCGGAAAGGGACAGCTTAATGAGCAGTTCTTC; cdr3_aa: CASGKGQLNEQFF
d_call: TRBD1; clone_size: -; j_call: TRBJ2-1; v_call: TRBV5-6; cdr3_nt: TGTGCCAGCAGCTCCCCCGGGACAGCGCCCTACAATGAGCAGTTCTTC; cdr3_aa: CASSSPGTAPYNEQFF
d_call: -; clone_size: few; j_call: TRBJ2-7; v_call: TRBV5-1; cdr3_nt: TGCGCCAGCAGCTGGGGGGAAACGACAGTTTACGAGCAGTACTTC; cdr3_aa: CASSWGETTVYEQYF
d_call: -; clone_size: -; j_call: TRBJ2-5; v_call: TRBV13; cdr3_nt: TGTGCCAGCAGCTCAGGGGAGGCTCCTTTGACCCAGTACTTC; cdr3_aa: CASSSGEAPLTQYF
d_call: -; clone_size: once; j_call: TRBJ2-5; v_call: TRBV5-4; cdr3_nt: TGTGCCAGCAGCTTGCCTCCCGCAGGGGTCGGGATCGAGACCCAGTACTTC; cdr3_aa: CASSLPPAGVGIETQYF
d_call: -; clone_size: once; j_call: TRBJ1-2; v_call: TRBV6-1; cdr3_nt: TGTGCCAGCAGTGATGGGGGGGATGGCTACACCTTC; cdr3_aa: CASSDGGDGYTF
d_call: TRBD2; clone_size: few; j_call: TRBJ2-1; v_call: TRBV5-6; cdr3_nt: TGTGCCAGCAGCTTGTTGGGGCGCGGGAGGTCCTACAATGAGCAGTTCTTC; cdr3_aa: CASSLLGRGRSYNEQFF
d_call: TRBD2; clone_size: -; j_call: TRBJ2-7; v_call: TRBV19; cdr3_nt: TGTGCCAGTAGGAAAGCGGGAGTGGAAAACGAGCAGTACTTC; cdr3_aa: CASRKAGVENEQYF
d_call: -; clone_size: -; j_call: TRBJ2-7; v_call: TRBV7-2; cdr3_nt: TGTGCCAGCAGCATCGGGATTTCCTACGAGCAGTACTTC; cdr3_aa: CASSIGISYEQYF